The entry below gives a single T cell receptor (beta chain) sequence along with its context. Its antigen is currently unknown. Both subsets, CD45RA+ naive and CD45RA-negative memory, were split from the CD4+ cells. These data originate in a study of shared clonotypes between healthy human individuals. Study-wide results and limits: Richness estimates generally favored naive over memory subsets.

Only in-frame clones appear in the TCRdb table, and some are missing; sequencing was by immunoSEQ multiplex PCR. The repertoire holds under 200,000 clones, with just under 95% as singletons. Sample: naive CD4+ T cells sorted from blood. The subset denotes: CD45RA+ positively selected. The TCR sequence derives from a woman in her twenties or thirties in good health.

Written as DNA, the CDR3 is TGTGCCAGCAGCATCCCAGGGGACAGGGGCTCACCCCTCCACTTT. It is translated as CASSIPGDRGSPLHF. This chain links TRBV21-1 with TRBJ1-6; the table's D call, TRBD1, was not checked against the DNA. TRBV21-1 is a pseudogene locus. The CDR3 consists of 15 residues.